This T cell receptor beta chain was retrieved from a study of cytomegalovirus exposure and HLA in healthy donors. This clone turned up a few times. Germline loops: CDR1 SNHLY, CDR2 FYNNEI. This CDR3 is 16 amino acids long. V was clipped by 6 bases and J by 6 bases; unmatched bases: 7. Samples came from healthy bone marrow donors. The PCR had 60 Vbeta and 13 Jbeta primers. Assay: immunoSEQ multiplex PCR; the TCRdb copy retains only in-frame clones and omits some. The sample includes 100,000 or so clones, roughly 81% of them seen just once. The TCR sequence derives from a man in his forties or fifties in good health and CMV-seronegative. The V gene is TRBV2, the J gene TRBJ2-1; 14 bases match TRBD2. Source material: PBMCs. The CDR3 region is CASRRTSGGRANEQFF. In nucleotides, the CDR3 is TGTGCCAGCAGAAGGACTAGCGGGGGGCGAGCCAATGAGCAGTTCTTC.